Shown below are 21 T cell receptor beta chains from a single sample sequenced in a study of T-cell memory formation after mild COVID-19. TCRdb analysed the 5' RACE reads with MiXCR anew, one entry per CDR3 protein. The sample includes about 440,000 distinct CDR3 sequences, around 18% of them seen just once. Sequenced input: PBMCs or a T cell subset sorted from them (not recorded which). The receptors were gathered from an adult woman who had mild COVID-19 (a few samples of this study predate the infection). Cell type and time point are not known.

The chain recombines TRBV4-1 with TRBJ2-2; D is possibly TRBD2 (6 bases). The germline V and J ends were trimmed by 3 bases and 1 base, with 15 bases remaining between them. Germline V gene lookup returns CDR1 MGHRA and CDR2 YSYEKL. This CDR3 comprises 17 residues. The CDR3 spells CASSQEGNQVNTGELFF. In nucleotides, the CDR3 is TGCGCCAGCAGCCAGGAGGGGAATCAGGTGAACACCGGGGAGCTGTTTTTT.

A few counts support this clonotype. The V gene is TRBV3-1, the J gene TRBJ2-1, with TRBD1 matching over 7 bases. The ends lost 2 bases at V and 5 bases at J; junction bases unmatched: 9. The CDR3 is 16 amino acids. Germline CDR1 LGHDT, CDR2 YNNKEL (reference sequence). This CDR3 is CASSQRQGLIDNEQFF. DNA of the CDR3: TGTGCCAGCAGCCAAAGACAGGGTCTTATCGACAATGAGCAGTTCTTC.

The gene calls are TRBV29-1 and TRBJ2-5; D unclear. V was clipped by 5 bases and J by 5 bases, with 6 bases between them. Per germline, CDR1 SQVTM and CDR2 ANQGSEA. There are 10 residues in the CDR3. CDR3 nucleotide sequence: TGCAGCGTTCTGGGGGAGACCCAGTACTTC. This encodes CSVLGETQYF.

This clonotype came up a few times. This chain connects TRBV7-2 to TRBJ1-1; a weak D match, TRBD1 (5 bases). This CDR3 has 15 amino acids. The germline V gene has CDR1 SGHTA and CDR2 FQGNSA. The V and J ends lost 2 bases and 1 base respectively, with 11 bases between them. The DNA for the CDR3 is TGTGCCAGCAGCTTATGGGGGGGACGGAACACTGAAGCTTTCTTT. Its protein is CASSLWGGRNTEAFF.

At least ten counts were recorded for this clonotype. J is TRBJ2-1 and V is TRBV7-2, with 13 bases matching TRBD2. The ends lost 5 bases at V and 9 bases at J; junction bases unmatched: 7. Germline CDR1 reads SGHTA; CDR2 reads FQGNSA. The CDR3 consists of 15 residues. For the CDR3, the DNA is TGTGCCAGCAGCCAACTAGCGGGAGGGCCGGGTGAGCAGTTCTTC. Translating it yields CASSQLAGGPGEQFF.

The V and J genes are TRBV5-1 and TRBJ2-2; a possible D gene is TRBD2 (6 bases). With 0 bases removed from V and 7 bases from J, the gap between germline ends came to 13 bases. Germline CDR1 is SGHRS and CDR2 is YFSETQ. The CDR3 spans 15 residues. The CDR3 region has the DNA TGCGCCAGCAGCTTGGACGGGAGAGGTAACGGGGAGCTGTTTTTT. Residues: CASSLDGRGNGELFF.

This chain joins TRBV4-2 and TRBJ2-2; 7 bases are shared with TRBD2. Germline V gives CDR1 LGHNA, CDR2 YNFKEQ. Trimming cost V 3 bases and J 2 bases; bases outside gene matches: 3. This CDR3 is 15 amino acids long. The CDR3 DNA reads as TGTGCCAGCAGCCAGGGGGACTACAACACCGGGGAGCTGTTTTTT. Translating gives CASSQGDYNTGELFF.

V and J are TRBV20-1 and TRBJ2-5, with TRBD2 identical over 9 bases. Looked up from germline, CDR1 is DFQATT and CDR2 is SNEGSKA (reference sequence). The CDR3 is 13 amino acids. V trimming: 1 base; J trimming: 5 bases; junction bases outside the gene matches: 2. The CDR3 region is CSARVAGEETQYF. CDR3 bases: TGCAGTGCTAGAGTAGCGGGAGAGGAGACCCAGTACTTC.

The CDR3 DNA sequence: TGTGCCAGCAGCTCACTCAAGCGGGGGGGCGAGACCCAGTACTTC. As protein: CASSSLKRGGETQYF. V and J are TRBV7-6 and TRBJ2-5; TRBD2 matches at 10 bases. The CDR3 extends over 15 amino acids. The junction had 7 bases not matched to a gene; V was cut back by 4 bases and J by 5 bases. Looked up from germline, CDR1 is SGHVS and CDR2 is FNYEAQ.

The rearrangement links TRBV5-1 to TRBJ2-2; D may be TRBD1 or TRBD2 (5 bases each). This CDR3 comprises 16 residues. CDR1 is SGHRS, CDR2 YFSETQ, per germline. V dropped 4 bases and J dropped 2 bases, with 15 bases sitting between them. The CDR3 DNA is TGCGCCAGCAGCGTGGGGGAGTTGGCTAACACCGGGGAGCTGTTTTTT. It codes for CASSVGELANTGELFF.

The chain employs TRBV20-1 and TRBJ1-1; the match to TRBD1 covers 7 bases. CDR3 length: 17 amino acids. After removal of 2 bases from V and 9 bases from J, the junction contained 21 bases not matched to a gene. The germline gives CDR1 DFQATT, CDR2 SNEGSKA (reference sequence). The CDR3 nucleotides read TGCAGTGCTAGATTTCCCTCATATACAGGGGCAGCCGTCAAAGCTTTCTTT. Its translation is CSARFPSYTGAAVKAFF.

This clonotype was seen many times. J is TRBJ2-5 and V is TRBV7-9; possible D gene TRBD2, 5 bases. The CDR3 is 13 residues long. From germline, CDR1 is SEHNR and CDR2 FQNEAQ (reference sequence). Between the trimmed V and J ends, which lost 5 bases and 5 bases, there was a span of 12 bases. CDR3 residues: CASSPRGPETQYF. CDR3 coding DNA: TGTGCCAGCAGCCCCAGAGGGCCGGAGACCCAGTACTTC.

The chain couples TRBV7-2 to TRBJ1-4, with D uncertain. The CDR3 spans 13 residues. The V gene lost 1 base and the J gene lost 7 bases, with 7 bases spanning the gap. Germline V gene lookup returns CDR1 SGHTA and CDR2 FQGNSA. The CDR3 coding sequence is TGTGCCAGCAGCTTAGGTTATGGTGAAAAACTGTTTTTT. The encoded protein is CASSLGYGEKLFF. The full variable domain, its missing parts supplied by reference TRBV7-2 and TRBJ1-4, is GAGVSQSPSNKVTEKGKDVELRCDPISGHTALYWYRQSLGQGLEFLIYFQGNSAPDKSGLPSDRFSAERTGGSVSTLTIQRTQQEDSAVYLCASSLGYGEKLFFGSGTQLSVL.

The chain couples TRBV7-9 to TRBJ2-1; D is unclear. There are 13 residues in the CDR3. With 1 base removed from V and 13 bases from J, the gap between germline ends came to 14 bases. Germline V gene sequence: CDR1 SEHNR, CDR2 FQNEAQ (reference sequence). The chain's CDR3 is CASSLVEPMSQFF. CDR3 coding DNA: TGTGCCAGCAGCTTAGTAGAACCCATGTCCCAGTTCTTC. Full variable domain (remainder filled in from reference TRBV7-9 and TRBJ2-1): DTGVSQNPRHKITKRGQNVTFRCDPISEHNRLYWYRQTLGQGPEFLTYFQNEAQLEKSRLLSDRFSAERPKGSFSTLEIQRTEQGDSAMYLCASSLVEPMSQFFGPGTRLTVL.

This clonotype turned up a few times. The rearrangement links TRBV7-8 to TRBJ2-3; TRBD2 matches at 9 bases. After removal of 3 bases from V and 4 bases from J, the junction contained 8 bases not matched to a gene. CDR1 is SGHVS, CDR2 FQNEAQ, per germline. There are 16 residues in the CDR3. The CDR3 loop is CASSFLAGVAPDTQYF. The CDR3 DNA reads as TGTGCCAGCAGCTTTTTAGCGGGGGTTGCCCCAGATACGCAGTATTTT.

V and J are TRBV9 and TRBJ1-3; D may be TRBD1 (5 bases). Germline CDR1 SGDLS, CDR2 YYNGEE. The CDR3 loop spans 18 amino acids. Trimming left V 4 bases short and J 0 bases short, with 20 bases between. CDR3 sequence (DNA): TGTGCCAGCAGCCCTGGGTTCCCGGAGGGGAACTCTGGAAACACCATATATTTT. Translating gives CASSPGFPEGNSGNTIYF.

This rearrangement joins TRBV5-1 to TRBJ2-3; maybe TRBD1 (6 bases). V was pared by 1 base and J by 6 bases, with 15 bases between. The germline V gene has CDR1 SGHRS and CDR2 YFSETQ. There are 15 residues in the CDR3. CDR3 sequence: CASSLLAGDGDTQYF. The CDR3 DNA is TGCGCCAGCAGCTTGCTGGCAGGGGATGGGGATACGCAGTATTTT.

This chain links TRBV5-1 with TRBJ2-7; 7 bases map to TRBD1. The ends lost 7 bases at V and 0 bases at J; junction bases unmatched: 4. Germline values: CDR1 SGHRS, CDR2 YFSETQ. The CDR3 contains 13 residues. This CDR3 reads CASSRTGSYEQYF. The CDR3 DNA is TGCGCCAGCTCCCGGACAGGCTCCTACGAGCAGTACTTC.

This clonotype showed up just a few times. This sequence joins TRBV29-1 and TRBJ1-2; D unresolved. Germline CDR1 is SQVTM and CDR2 is ANQGSEA. The CDR3 totals 14 residues. Trimming removed 3 bases from V and 4 bases from J, with 15 bases in between. CDR3 coding DNA: TGCAGCGTTGAGACCGGGGAGACCTTCTATGGCTACACCTTC. It translates to CSVETGETFYGYTF.

The CDR3 DNA reads TGTGCCAGCAGTTATGAGGTATCGGCTAACTATGGCTACACCTTC. This codes for CASSYEVSANYGYTF. The chain joins TRBV6-2 or TRBV6-3 to TRBJ1-2; D uncertain. CDR1 and CDR2 from the germline V gene are MNHEY and SVGEGT. The CDR3 extends over 15 amino acids. With 3 bases removed from V and 0 bases from J, the gap between germline ends came to 11 bases.

The chain has TRBV4-2 and TRBJ2-3; 16 bases are a match to TRBD2. V trimming: 1 base; J trimming: 5 bases; junction bases outside the gene matches: 9. The CDR3 consists of 19 residues. CDR1 and CDR2 from the germline V gene are LGHNA and YNFKEQ. The chain's CDR3 is CASSQAKGTSGGAVDTQYF. In DNA form, the CDR3 reads TGTGCCAGCAGCCAAGCGAAGGGGACTAGCGGGGGGGCCGTAGATACGCAGTATTTT.